These 21 T cell receptor beta chains were all obtained from the same sample, sequenced in a study of blood T cells in healthy people across ages. Primed by a sample-barcoded 5' primer and a J-beta primer mix, a second PCR proceeded for about 7 to 12 cycles. MiXCR was run by TCRdb on the 5' RACE reads, yielding one entry per CDR3 protein. The sample lists roughly 800,000 distinct CDR3 sequences; roughly 25% were seen once. These data were also reused for a study on T cells of mothers and their children.

Sequencing used blood. The receptor set was obtained from a boy between 10 and 17 years old in good health.

This chain connects TRBV6-5 to TRBJ2-7; 8 positions match TRBD2. V lost 6 bases and J lost 3; bases outside the gene matches: 7. The CDR3 contains 14 residues. Germline V CDR1 and CDR2: MNHEY, SVGAGI. CDR3 DNA: TGTGCCAGCAGAAAAACCAGCGGGGGCTACGAGCAGTACTTC. Translation gives CASRKTSGGYEQYF.

This clonotype was seen at least ten times. J is TRBJ2-7 and V is TRBV28; D gene unclear. The V end was cut by 4 bases, the J end by 0 bases, with 16 bases between. CDR1 MDHEN and CDR2 SYDVKM come from the germline V gene. The CDR3 is made up of 16 amino acids. As DNA, the CDR3 is TGTGCCAGCAGTTCTATACCTGAGTTGAACTCCTACGAGCAGTACTTC. Its protein is CASSSIPELNSYEQYF.

The chain combines TRBV20-1 with TRBJ2-3; 10 bases match TRBD2. The CDR3 extends over 15 amino acids. The J segment lost 0 bases and the V segment lost 4 bases, leaving 4 bases of the junction unmatched. The germline V gene encodes CDR1 DFQATT and CDR2 SNEGSKA (reference sequence). The CDR3 DNA reads as TGCAGTGCTATACAGACTAGCGGGAGCACAGATACGCAGTATTTT. It is translated as CSAIQTSGSTDTQYF.

This chain links TRBV4-1 with TRBJ2-7; no reliable D call. From germline, CDR1 is MGHRA and CDR2 YSYEKL. This CDR3 contains 16 residues. Trimming pared 1 base from V and 2 bases from J, leaving 15 bases between. The CDR3 DNA is TGCGCCAGCAGCCAAGTTTCCCCACTGGACCCCTACGAGCAGTACTTC. Translating gives CASSQVSPLDPYEQYF.

V is TRBV6-6 and J is TRBJ2-2; 9 bases fit TRBD1. Looked up from germline, CDR1 is MNHNY and CDR2 is SVGAGI (reference sequence). V lost 5 bases and J lost 4; bases outside the gene matches: 5. The CDR3 loop spans 15 amino acids. The CDR3 is CASSRDRDGTGELFF. CDR3 DNA: TGTGCCAGCAGTCGGGACAGGGATGGCACCGGGGAGCTGTTTTTT.

Only a few counts were recorded for this clonotype. This chain connects TRBV3-1 to TRBJ2-1, with 15 nucleotides matching TRBD2. Germline V gene data show CDR1 as LGHDT and CDR2 as YNNKEL (reference sequence). Germline trimming cut 4 bases from V and 7 bases from J; bases unmatched to any gene: 5. The CDR3 sequence is 16 residues long. The CDR3 nucleotides are TGTGCCAGCAGCCCCCGGACTAGCGGGGGGGCTAATGAGCAGTTCTTC. Amino acid sequence: CASSPRTSGGANEQFF.

This clonotype was observed a handful of times. The chain combines TRBV7-3 with TRBJ2-7; 7 positions agree with TRBD1. The CDR3 is made up of 13 amino acids. Germline CDR1 SGHTA, CDR2 FQGTGA. V dropped 3 bases and J dropped 5; count of bases not matched to a gene: 4. In DNA form, the CDR3 reads TGTGCCAGCAGCTTTGACAGGGCCCACGAGCAGTACTTC. Protein: CASSFDRAHEQYF.

The chain couples TRBV20-1 to TRBJ1-5, with 8 bases fitting TRBD1. The CDR3 extends over 14 amino acids. V lost 3 bases and J lost 6; bases outside the gene matches: 7. Germline CDR1 is DFQATT and CDR2 is SNEGSKA (reference sequence). In DNA form, the CDR3 reads TGCAGTGCTAGTCTTGCAGGGGGCTTTCAGCCCCAGCATTTT. This codes for CSASLAGGFQPQHF.

The V call is TRBV7-7, the J call TRBJ1-5; D remains ambiguous. CDR3 size: 9 residues. CDR1 and CDR2 (germline): SSHAT, FNYEAQ (reference sequence). CDR3 in DNA: TGTGCTGCCAATCAGCCCCAGCATTTT. Its translation: CAANQPQHF.

The rearrangement joins TRBV6-5 to TRBJ1-2; D call uncertain. This CDR3 region has 15 residues. Germline values: CDR1 MNHEY, CDR2 SVGAGI. Trimming pared 4 bases from V and 0 bases from J, leaving 12 bases between. The DNA of the CDR3 is TGTGCCAGCAGTTCCCGACACCGAACTAACTATGGCTACACCTTC. Translation: CASSSRHRTNYGYTF.

This clonotype was observed at least ten times. The chain combines TRBV15 with TRBJ2-4; D remains unclear. CDR1 is LNHNV and CDR2 is YYDKDF in the germline V gene (reference sequence). Trimming removed 4 bases from V and 8 bases from J, with 21 bases in between. The CDR3 covers 16 residues. The chain's CDR3 is CATSTNNALEAYIQYF. The CDR3 nucleotides are TGTGCCACCAGCACTAATAACGCGTTAGAGGCGTACATTCAGTACTTC. Based on the CDR3 plus reference TRBV15 and TRBJ2-4, the full variable domain is DAMVIQNPRYQVTQFGKPVTLSCSQTLNHNVMYWYQQKSSQAPKLLFHYYDKDFNNEADTPDNFQSRRPNTSFCFLDIRSPGLGDTAMYLCATSTNNALEAYIQYFGAGTRLSVL.

In the case of this clonotype: The junction and the germline gene differ at one end; a read error may be behind it. This chain links TRBV4-3 with TRBJ1-4; 8 bases match TRBD1. This CDR3 is 17 amino acids long. CDR1 LGHNA and CDR2 YSLEER come from the germline V gene. The DNA for the CDR3 is TGCGCCAGCAGCCAGGACAGGGAATTTGCAACTAATGAAAAGCTGTTTTTT. Protein product: CASSQDREFATNEKLFF.

The genes are TRBV27 and TRBJ1-1; 8 bases agree with TRBD1. Germline trimming cut 6 bases from V and 6 bases from J; bases unmatched to any gene: 15. This CDR3 has 16 residues. The germline V gene encodes CDR1 MNHEY and CDR2 SMNVEV (reference sequence). For the CDR3, the DNA is TGTGCCAGCAGGGCGTTATCGGACAGGGCCTCCGCTGAAGCTTTCTTT. Its translation: CASRALSDRASAEAFF.

This clonotype was found many times. The CDR3 DNA is TGCGCCAGTTCCGCGGGGAACTCCTACAATGAGCAGTTCTTC. It yields the protein CASSAGNSYNEQFF. This chain connects TRBV4-1 to TRBJ2-1; a possible D gene is TRBD2 (6 bases). The germline V gene has CDR1 MGHRA and CDR2 YSYEKL. V lost 9 bases to trimming and J lost 0 bases, with 12 bases between them. The CDR3 sequence is 14 residues long.

This clonotype was counted a few times. The chain uses TRBV6-1 and TRBJ2-2; 10 bases align to TRBD2. This CDR3 has 14 amino acids. The V gene end was trimmed by 9 bases and the J gene end by 5 bases; junction bases not matched to a gene: 6. Germline-derived CDR1 and CDR2 are MNHNS and SASEGT. The CDR3: CASSVAGGTGELFF. CDR3 DNA: TGTGCCAGTTCCGTAGCGGGAGGTACCGGGGAGCTGTTTTTT.

Comments on this clonotype: Mismatch with germline at one junction end may stem from a read error. J is TRBJ2-5 and V is TRBV25-1, with 7 positions matching TRBD1. Germline assignment: CDR1 MGHDK and CDR2 SYGVNS. The CDR3 sequence is 13 residues long. The CDR3 coding sequence is TGTGCCAGCAGTGGGGACAGTTTTTACGAGCAGTGCTTC. Translation: CASSGDSFYEQCF. Complete variable domain (other parts from reference TRBV25-1 and TRBJ2-5): EADIYQTPRYLVIGTGKKITLECSQTMGHDKMYWYQQDPGMELHLIHYSYGVNSTEKGDLSSESTVSRIRTEHFPLTLESARPSHTSQYLCASSGDSFYEQCFGPGTRLLVL.

In its sample, this clonotype was seen a few times. J is TRBJ2-1 and V is TRBV20-1, with D maybe TRBD1 (6 bases). Deletions cut 3 bases from V and 0 bases from J, with 12 bases between. CDR1 and CDR2 (germline): DFQATT, SNEGSKA (reference sequence). The CDR3 length is 15 residues. The CDR3, as DNA: TGCAGTGCTAGCTCCGGGACAAGCTCCTACAATGAGCAGTTCTTC. Encoded protein: CSASSGTSSYNEQFF.

This clonotype has a handful of counts. The CDR3 DNA is TGTGCCATCAGTGCTAGACGGGAGACCTACGAGCAGTACTTC. Residues: CAISARRETYEQYF. V is TRBV10-3 and J is TRBJ2-7; tentative D call: TRBD2 (6 bases). The length of the CDR3 is 14 residues. V was shortened by 4 bases and J by 2 bases, with 12 bases between the two germline ends. Germline CDR1 is ENHRY and CDR2 is SYGVKD.

This clonotype has just a few counts. This chain joins TRBV28 and TRBJ2-7; D possibly uses TRBD1 or TRBD2 (5 bases each). Germline loops: CDR1 MDHEN, CDR2 SYDVKM. The CDR3 consists of 15 residues. V was cut by 5 bases and J by 5 bases, with 19 bases left in between. Here the CDR3 reads CASSLSGSGVNEQYF. Here the CDR3 DNA reads TGTGCCAGCAGTCTTTCAGGGAGCGGTGTGAACGAGCAGTACTTC.

The chain couples TRBV9 to TRBJ2-7; 12 bases are shared with TRBD2. CDR3 size: 14 residues. CDR1 and CDR2 from the germline V gene are SGDLS and YYNGEE. With 7 bases clipped from V and 7 bases from J, the junction kept 9 bases outside the gene matches. For the CDR3, the DNA is TGTGCCAGCGGGATGGCCCTAGCGGGAGGGGAGCAGTACTTC. Translation gives CASGMALAGGEQYF.

CDR3 sequence: CASSPAAGSFGQFF. The DNA of the CDR3 is TGTGCCAGCAGCCCTGCGGCAGGTAGTTTTGGGCAGTTCTTC. The rearrangement links TRBV7-3 to TRBJ2-5; D remains ambiguous. The J call may be mistaken, given a closer DNA end match to TRBJ2-1. This CDR3 spans 14 amino acids. The germline CDR1 and CDR2 sequences are SGHTA and FQGTGA.